The 11 T cell receptor beta chains below come from one sample, sequenced in a study of T cells after yellow fever vaccination. TCRdb fed the 5' RACE reads into MiXCR, producing one record per CDR3 protein. The sample lists around 590,000 distinct CDR3 sequences, 9% to 15% occurring once. The sample in question was PBMCs, obtained on the day of the yellow fever booster vaccination. The receptors originated from a man aged 25-45 years who received the YFV17D yellow fever vaccine.

The V and J genes are TRBV4-2 and TRBJ2-5; D possibly matches TRBD1 or TRBD2 (5 bases each). From germline, CDR1 is LGHNA and CDR2 YNFKEQ. The CDR3 has 17 amino acids. V gave up 5 bases and J gave up 5 bases, with 24 bases separating them. This chain's CDR3 is CASSSARGHQEVETQYF. The CDR3 nucleotides read TGTGCCAGCAGCTCGGCCCGAGGACATCAGGAGGTGGAGACCCAGTACTTC.

This clonotype was seen only a few times. J is TRBJ1-2 and V is TRBV5-1; weak D call: TRBD1 (5 bases). Germline V gives CDR1 SGHRS, CDR2 YFSETQ. The CDR3 is 14 amino acids. V was cut by 0 bases and J by 3 bases, with 9 bases left in between. CDR3 amino acids: CASSLVGADYGYTF. The CDR3 nucleotides read TGCGCCAGCAGCTTGGTAGGGGCAGACTATGGCTACACCTTC.

This clonotype was counted a few times. The chain combines TRBV18 with TRBJ1-1; D ambiguous. V was cut by 4 bases and J by 0 bases, with 12 bases left in between. This CDR3 region has 15 residues. Germline V gene data show CDR1 as KGHSH and CDR2 as LQKENI. The CDR3 DNA reads as TGTGCCAGCTCACGGGCTGACACGATGAACACTGAAGCTTTCTTT. Protein sequence: CASSRADTMNTEAFF. Combining the CDR3 with reference TRBV18 and TRBJ1-1 gives the whole variable domain NAGVMQNPRHLVRRRGQEARLRCSPMKGHSHVYWYRQLPEEGLKFMVYLQKENIIDESGMPKERFSAEFPKEGPSILRIQQVVRGDSAAYFCASSRADTMNTEAFFGQGTRLTVV.

There are a few counts of this clonotype. This chain connects TRBV20-1 to TRBJ1-5; D not certain. The CDR3 covers 15 residues. From germline, CDR1 is DFQATT and CDR2 SNEGSKA (reference sequence). Trimming took 0 bases from V and 3 from J, leaving 12 bases between them. For the CDR3, the DNA is TGCAGTGCTAGAGATGAGGAGGACCCCAATCAGCCCCAGCATTTT. Translated, it gives CSARDEEDPNQPQHF.

This chain connects TRBV7-2 to TRBJ2-7; 13 positions match TRBD2. The CDR3 is 17 residues long. V shed 5 bases and J 0 bases; nucleotides not matched to a gene: 7. CDR1 and CDR2 from the germline V gene are SGHTA and FQGNSA. The CDR3 sequence is CASSPDRTSGSSYEQYF. DNA for the CDR3: TGTGCCAGCAGCCCTGACAGGACTAGCGGGAGCTCCTACGAGCAGTACTTC.

This clonotype was counted a few times. The chain links TRBV12-3 or TRBV12-4 to TRBJ2-5, with D tentatively TRBD1 or TRBD2 (5 bases each). The CDR3 is 14 residues long. Trimming shortened V by 1 base and J by 5 bases, and 11 bases separated the two germline ends. The CDR3 loop is CASSLGGRTETQYF. The DNA of the CDR3 is TGTGCCAGCAGTTTAGGGGGGAGAACGGAGACCCAGTACTTC.

The CDR3 coding sequence is TGTGCCATCAGTGAAGGCGCCAATACCTACGAGCAGTACTTC. This sequence encodes CAISEGANTYEQYF. V usage is TRBV10-3 and J usage is TRBJ2-7; the D is unclear. V was cut by 3 bases and J by 2 bases, with 11 bases left in between. The CDR3 covers 14 residues. Germline V gene data show CDR1 as ENHRY and CDR2 as SYGVKD.

The chain carries TRBV12-3 or TRBV12-4 and TRBJ2-2; D might be TRBD2 (7 bases). CDR3 size: 15 residues. V was pared by 1 base and J by 5 bases, with 11 bases between. For the CDR3, the DNA is TGTGCCAGCAGTTTAGAGGGGGGGGTGACCGGGGAGCTGTTTTTT. Residues: CASSLEGGVTGELFF.

The chain couples TRBV6-5 to TRBJ2-2, with D unresolved. Germline lookup yields CDR1 MNHEY and CDR2 SVGAGI. The CDR3 runs to 15 residues. V was pared by 0 bases and J by 1 base, with 6 bases between. The CDR3 loop reads CASSYSRQNTGELFF. The CDR3, as DNA: TGTGCCAGCAGTTACTCGAGGCAGAACACCGGGGAGCTGTTTTTT.

This clonotype was detected only a few times. The chain is built from TRBV9 and TRBJ2-2; 7 nucleotides line up with TRBD1. This CDR3 comprises 14 residues. V trimming: 3 bases; J trimming: 4 bases; junction bases outside the gene matches: 3. In germline, CDR1 is SGDLS, CDR2 YYNGEE. The CDR3 DNA follows: TGTGCCAGCAGCGAAGGACAGGCCACCGGGGAGCTGTTTTTT. Translating it yields CASSEGQATGELFF. Together with reference TRBV9 and TRBJ2-2, the CDR3 gives the full variable domain: DSGVTQTPKHLITATGQRVTLRCSPRSGDLSVYWYQQSLDQGLQFLIQYYNGEERAKGNILERFSAQQFPDLHSELNLSSLELGDSALYFCASSEGQATGELFFGEGSRLTVL.

This clonotype came up a few times. Germline and junction disagree at one end, which may indicate a read error. The genes are TRBV4-3 and TRBJ2-5, with 7 bases aligning to TRBD1. The CDR3 has 15 residues. Germline CDR1 and CDR2: LGHNA and YSLEER. The CDR3 region has the DNA TGCGCCAGCAGCCAAGATGAAGGGGCCCCGGGACAGCTTTGTTTC. This sequence encodes CASSQDEGAPGQLCF.